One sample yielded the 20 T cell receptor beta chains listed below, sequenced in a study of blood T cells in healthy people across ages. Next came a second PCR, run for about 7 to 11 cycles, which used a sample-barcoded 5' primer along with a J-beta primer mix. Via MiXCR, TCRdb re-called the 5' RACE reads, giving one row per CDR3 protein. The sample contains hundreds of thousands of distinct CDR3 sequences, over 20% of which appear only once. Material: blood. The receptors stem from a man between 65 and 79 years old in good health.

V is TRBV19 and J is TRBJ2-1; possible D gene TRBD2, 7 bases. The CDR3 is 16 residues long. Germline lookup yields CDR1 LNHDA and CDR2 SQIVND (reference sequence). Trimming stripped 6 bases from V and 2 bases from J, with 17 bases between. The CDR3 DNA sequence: TGTGCCAGTAGCCAGAGACGGGGGGCCACCTACAATGAGCAGTTCTTC. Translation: CASSQRRGATYNEQFF.

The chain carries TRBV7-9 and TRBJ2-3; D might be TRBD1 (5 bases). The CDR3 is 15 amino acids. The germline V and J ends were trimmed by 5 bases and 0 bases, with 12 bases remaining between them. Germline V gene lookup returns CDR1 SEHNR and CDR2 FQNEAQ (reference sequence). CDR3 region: CASSPYTGSTDTQYF. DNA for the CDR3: TGTGCCAGCAGCCCCTATACAGGAAGCACAGATACGCAGTATTTT.

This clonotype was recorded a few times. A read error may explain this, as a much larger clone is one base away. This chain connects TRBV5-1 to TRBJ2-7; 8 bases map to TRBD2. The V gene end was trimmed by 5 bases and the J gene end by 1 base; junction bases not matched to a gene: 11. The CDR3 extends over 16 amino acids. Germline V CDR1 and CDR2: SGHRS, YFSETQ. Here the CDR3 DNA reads TGCGCCAGCAGGGGACTAGTGGGAGATCAGTCCTACGAGCAGTACTTC. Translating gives CASRGLVGDQSYEQYF.

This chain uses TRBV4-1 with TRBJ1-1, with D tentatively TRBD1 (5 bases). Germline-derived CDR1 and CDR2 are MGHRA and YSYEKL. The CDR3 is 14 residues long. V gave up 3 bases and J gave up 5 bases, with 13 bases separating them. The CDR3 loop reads CASSQAGGYTEAFF. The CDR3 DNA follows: TGCGCCAGCAGCCAGGCCGGGGGGTATACTGAAGCTTTCTTT.

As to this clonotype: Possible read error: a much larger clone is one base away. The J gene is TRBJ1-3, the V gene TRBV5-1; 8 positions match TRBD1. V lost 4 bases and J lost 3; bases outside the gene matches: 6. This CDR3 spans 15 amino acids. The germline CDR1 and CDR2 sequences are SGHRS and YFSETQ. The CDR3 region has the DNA TGCGCCAGCAGCAGTGAAGGGACAGGTGGAAACACCATATATTTT. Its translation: CASSSEGTGGNTIYF.

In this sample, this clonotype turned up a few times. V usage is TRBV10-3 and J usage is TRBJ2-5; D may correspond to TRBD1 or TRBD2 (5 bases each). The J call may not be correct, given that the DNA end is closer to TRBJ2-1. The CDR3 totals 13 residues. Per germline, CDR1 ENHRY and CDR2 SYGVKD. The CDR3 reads CAITGDADNEQFF. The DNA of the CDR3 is TGTGCCATCACCGGGGACGCGGACAATGAGCAGTTCTTC.

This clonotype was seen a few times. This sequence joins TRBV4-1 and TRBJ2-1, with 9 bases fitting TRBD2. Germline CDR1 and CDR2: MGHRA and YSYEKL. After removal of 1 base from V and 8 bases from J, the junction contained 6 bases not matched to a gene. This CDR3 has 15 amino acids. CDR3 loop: CASSQAPSGIYEQFF. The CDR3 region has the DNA TGCGCCAGCAGCCAAGCGCCTAGCGGGATCTATGAGCAGTTCTTC.

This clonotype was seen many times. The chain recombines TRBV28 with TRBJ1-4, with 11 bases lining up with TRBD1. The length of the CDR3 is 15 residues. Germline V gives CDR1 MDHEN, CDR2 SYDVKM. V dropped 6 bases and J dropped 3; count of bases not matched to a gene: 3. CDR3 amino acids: CASRGQGVANEKLFF. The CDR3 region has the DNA TGTGCCAGCAGGGGACAGGGGGTTGCTAATGAAAAACTGTTTTTT.

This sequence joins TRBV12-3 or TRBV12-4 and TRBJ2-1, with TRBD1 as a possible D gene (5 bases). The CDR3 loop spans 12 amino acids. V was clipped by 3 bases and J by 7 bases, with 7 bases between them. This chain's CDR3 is CASSFWTNEQFF. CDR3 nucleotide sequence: TGTGCCAGCAGTTTCTGGACAAATGAGCAGTTCTTC.

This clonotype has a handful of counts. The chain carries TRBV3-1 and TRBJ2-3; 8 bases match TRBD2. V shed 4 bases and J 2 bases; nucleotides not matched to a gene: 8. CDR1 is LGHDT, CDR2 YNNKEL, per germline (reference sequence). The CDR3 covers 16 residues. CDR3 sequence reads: CASSPGVAGHTDTQYF. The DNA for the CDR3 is TGTGCCAGCAGCCCAGGGGTAGCGGGGCACACAGATACGCAGTATTTT.

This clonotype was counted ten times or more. Written as DNA, the CDR3 is TGTGCCAGCAGCTTACTAGCGGGAGGGCAAGAGACCCAGTACTTC. This gives the protein CASSLLAGGQETQYF. V is TRBV7-9 and J is TRBJ2-5; 12 bases match TRBD2. Germline V gene lookup returns CDR1 SEHNR and CDR2 FQNEAQ (reference sequence). V gave up 2 bases and J gave up 2 bases; unmatched junction bases: 0. The CDR3 spans 15 residues.

CDR3 nucleotide sequence: TGTGCCAGCAGCACCGGGGCTAGCGGGAGCTACGAGCAGTACTTC. Translation: CASSTGASGSYEQYF. The chain employs TRBV11-3 and TRBJ2-7; TRBD2 matches at 10 bases. Unmatched junction bases numbered 7, after V lost 5 bases and J lost 3 bases. The V gene's germline CDR1 is SGHNT and CDR2 YENEEA. This CDR3 region has 15 residues.

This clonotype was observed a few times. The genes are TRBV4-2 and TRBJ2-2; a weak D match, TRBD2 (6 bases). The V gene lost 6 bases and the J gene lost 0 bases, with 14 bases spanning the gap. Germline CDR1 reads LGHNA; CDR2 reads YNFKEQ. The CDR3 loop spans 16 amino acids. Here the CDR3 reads CASSLIGGTNTGELFF. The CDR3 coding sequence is TGTGCCAGCAGTTTGATCGGGGGTACGAACACCGGGGAGCTGTTTTTT.

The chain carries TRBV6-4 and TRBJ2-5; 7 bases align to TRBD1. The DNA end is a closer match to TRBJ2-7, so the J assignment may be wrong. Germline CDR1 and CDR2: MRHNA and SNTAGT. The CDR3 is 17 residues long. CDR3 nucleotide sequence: TGTGCCAGCAGTGACACCACTGAGGACAGGTCAACCTACGAGCAGTACTTC. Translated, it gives CASSDTTEDRSTYEQYF.

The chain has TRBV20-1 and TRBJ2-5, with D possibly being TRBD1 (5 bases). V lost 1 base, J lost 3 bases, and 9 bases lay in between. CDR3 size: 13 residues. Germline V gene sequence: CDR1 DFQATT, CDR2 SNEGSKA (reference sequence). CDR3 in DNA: TGCAGTGCTAGAGGACAGACCGAAGAGACCCAGTACTTC. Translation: CSARGQTEETQYF.

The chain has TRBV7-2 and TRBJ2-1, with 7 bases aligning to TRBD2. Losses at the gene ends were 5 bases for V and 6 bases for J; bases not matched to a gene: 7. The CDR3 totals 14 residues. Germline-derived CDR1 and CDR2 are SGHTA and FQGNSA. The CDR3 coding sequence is TGTGCCAGCAGCCGAGCGGGAAACCGCAATGAGCAGTTCTTC. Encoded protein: CASSRAGNRNEQFF.

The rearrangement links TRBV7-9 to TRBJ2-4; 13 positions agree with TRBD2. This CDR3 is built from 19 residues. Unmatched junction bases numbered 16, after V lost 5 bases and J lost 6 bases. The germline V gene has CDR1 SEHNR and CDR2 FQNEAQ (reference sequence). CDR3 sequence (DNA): TGTGCCAGCAGCACCGGGACTAGCGGGACCCTTTGGGGGGGAAACATTCAGTACTTC. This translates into CASSTGTSGTLWGGNIQYF. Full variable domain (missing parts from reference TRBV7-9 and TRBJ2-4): DTGVSQNPRHKITKRGQNVTFRCDPISEHNRLYWYRQTLGQGPEFLTYFQNEAQLEKSRLLSDRFSAERPKGSFSTLEIQRTEQGDSAMYLCASSTGTSGTLWGGNIQYFGAGTRLSVL.

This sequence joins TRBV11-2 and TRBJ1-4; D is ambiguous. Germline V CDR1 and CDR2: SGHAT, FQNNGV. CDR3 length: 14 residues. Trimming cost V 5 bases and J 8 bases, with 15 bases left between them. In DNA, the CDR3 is TGTGCCAGCAGCCAAATGAGTCCGGGGGAAAAACTGTTTTTT. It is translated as CASSQMSPGEKLFF.

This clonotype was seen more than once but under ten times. For the CDR3, the DNA is TGCAGTGCTAGTGACGGTAGCGGGAGGGCCAGTAGGCAGTTCTTC. This gives the protein CSASDGSGRASRQFF. The chain couples TRBV20-1 to TRBJ2-1; TRBD2 aligns across 11 bases. Trimming removed 3 bases from V and 12 bases from J; junction bases left unmatched: 13. From germline, CDR1 is DFQATT and CDR2 SNEGSKA (reference sequence). CDR3 length: 15 amino acids.

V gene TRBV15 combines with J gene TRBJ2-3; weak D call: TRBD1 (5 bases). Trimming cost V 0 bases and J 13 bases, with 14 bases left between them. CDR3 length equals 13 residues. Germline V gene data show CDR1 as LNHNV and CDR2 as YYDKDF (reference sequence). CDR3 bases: TGTGCCACCAGCAGAGACCCCGAAGGGGCCAAGTATTTT. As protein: CATSRDPEGAKYF.